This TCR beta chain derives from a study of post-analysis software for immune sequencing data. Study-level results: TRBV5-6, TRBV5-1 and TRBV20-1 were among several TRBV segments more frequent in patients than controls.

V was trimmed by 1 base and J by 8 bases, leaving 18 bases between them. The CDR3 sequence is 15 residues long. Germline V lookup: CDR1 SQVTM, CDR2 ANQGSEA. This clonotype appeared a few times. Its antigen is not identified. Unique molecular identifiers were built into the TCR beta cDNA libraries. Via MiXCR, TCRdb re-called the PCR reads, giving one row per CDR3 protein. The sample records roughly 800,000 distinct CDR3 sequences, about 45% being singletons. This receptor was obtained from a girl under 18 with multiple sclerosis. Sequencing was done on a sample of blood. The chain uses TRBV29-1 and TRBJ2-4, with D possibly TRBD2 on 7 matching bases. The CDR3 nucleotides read TGCAGCGTTGAAGTCCGGGGGCAGGGGAGGGACATTCAGTACTTC. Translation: CSVEVRGQGRDIQYF.